In this sample, the clone carrying this T cell receptor beta chain turned up a few times. What it binds is not known. The record originates from a study of T-cell memory formation after mild COVID-19. General study results and limits: That cross-reactive memory joined was suggested by some responding clones appearing in pre-infection memory. Clones which contracted sat mainly in CM and EM if CD4+, and in EMRA if CD8+.

The CDR3 is 16 amino acids. Germline lookup yields CDR1 SEHNR and CDR2 FQNEAQ (reference sequence). Trimming pared 5 bases from V and 2 bases from J, leaving 18 bases between. TCRdb re-called the 5' RACE reads with MiXCR, one entry per CDR3 protein. The sample holds fewer than 700,000 distinct CDR3 sequences, approximately 19% seen once. The V call is TRBV7-9, the J call TRBJ2-5, with D perhaps being TRBD1 or TRBD2 (7 bases each). Material: PBMCs or a T cell subset sorted from them (not recorded which). This receptor was identified in an adult woman who had mild COVID-19 (a few samples of this study predate the infection). Cell type and time point are not known. The CDR3 DNA follows: TGTGCCAGCAGCCTCAAAGCGGGGACAGTACAAGAGACCCAGTACTTC. Residues: CASSLKAGTVQETQYF.